The rows below give T cell receptor beta chains drawn from one sample of a study of cytomegalovirus exposure and HLA in healthy donors. Only in-frame clones appear in the TCRdb table, and some are missing; sequencing was by immunoSEQ multiplex PCR. The profile covers around 90,000 clones, with less than 70% appearing a single time and about 2.3% taken by the ten largest. The sequenced material came from PBMCs. Receptors were obtained from a human donor in good health. The CDR3 runs from the conserved cysteine through the conserved F or W. The order of the fields is V gene, D gene, J gene, clone size, CDR3 DNA, CDR3 protein. The D gene is left open where the match is weak. Clone size, where shown, is once, few, many, or a class for clones that have expanded.

TRBV7-9	-	TRBJ1-2	-	TGTGCCAGCAGGGGCGACAGGACCCATAACTATGGCTACACCTTC	CASRGDRTHNYGYTF
TRBV7-3	-	TRBJ1-2	-	TGTGCCAGCAGCTTGGGTCAGGGAGGCGGCTACACCTTC	CASSLGQGGGYTF
TRBV29-1	-	TRBJ2-3	-	TGCAGCGTTGTACCACGGGGTACGCAGTATTTT	CSVVPRGTQYF
TRBV7-6	TRBD1	TRBJ1-6	-	TGTGCCAGCAGCCTAAGACAGGGGGCGGATAATTCACCCCTCCACTTT	CASSLRQGADNSPLHF
TRBV6-1	-	TRBJ1-2	-	TGTGCCAGCAGTGAAAGGCAGGCCTCTGGCTACACCTTC	CASSERQASGYTF
TRBV27	-	TRBJ1-1	-	TGTGCCAGCAGTTTTGGACTGCAAGCTTTCTTT	CASSFGLQAFF
TRBV4-2	TRBD1	TRBJ2-7	-	TGTGCCAGCAGCCTAGGACAGGTTTACGAGCAGTACTTC	CASSLGQVYEQYF
TRBV5-6	-	TRBJ1-5	-	TGTGCCAGCAGCTTGGGCGGGTATAGCAATCAGCCCCAGCATTTT	CASSLGGYSNQPQHF
TRBV30	TRBD1	TRBJ1-5	-	TGTGCCTGGACTAGGACAGGGGGCTTTGGTAATCAGCCCCAGCATTTT	CAWTRTGGFGNQPQHF
TRBV5-4	TRBD2	TRBJ2-1	-	TGTGCCAGCAGCCCGACTAGCGGGGCCCCCCACCAGTTCTTC	CASSPTSGAPHQFF
TRBV2	-	TRBJ1-5	-	TGTGCCAGCAGTGCGGGACTCTCAAATCAGCCCCAGCATTTT	CASSAGLSNQPQHF
TRBV29-1	TRBD1	TRBJ2-7	-	TGCAGCGGCTCGACAGGGGGATTTGAAGAGCAGTACTTC	CSGSTGGFEEQYF
TRBV4-3	-	TRBJ2-5	-	TGCGCCAGCAGCCAAGATGGTAGCTGGGAGACCCAGTACTTC	CASSQDGSWETQYF
TRBV5-6	-	TRBJ1-2	-	TGTGCCAGCAGCCTGGACAGCGGCTACACCTTC	CASSLDSGYTF
TRBV10-3	TRBD1	TRBJ1-4	few	TGTGCCATCAGTGGGGGACAGGCAGACGAAAAACTGTTTTTT	CAISGGQADEKLFF
TRBV29-1	TRBD1	TRBJ2-1	few	TGCAGCGCCGGTGGGACAGTTTTTATCAATGAGCAGTTCTTC	CSAGGTVFINEQFF
TRBV15	-	TRBJ1-1	once	TGTGCCACCAGCAGAGATTCTTCGGCACAGATGAACACTGAAGCTTTCTTT	CATSRDSSAQMNTEAFF
TRBV7-9	-	TRBJ1-6	-	TGTGCCAGCAGCCGAAAACCGGAGGCTGGGTATAATTCACCCCTCCACTTT	CASSRKPEAGYNSPLHF
TRBV9	TRBD1	TRBJ2-2	-	TGTGCCAGCAGCGCGTACCGGGACAGGGGCCTGGGGGAGCTGTTTTTT	CASSAYRDRGLGELFF
TRBV27	-	TRBJ2-4	-	TGTGCCAGCAGTCCCCTGACAAATCAGGACAAAAACATTCAGTACTTC	CASSPLTNQDKNIQYF
TRBV7-3	-	TRBJ2-3	-	TGTGCCAGCAGCTTTCCGGGAGCAGCCACAGATACGCAGTATTTT	CASSFPGAATDTQYF
TRBV7-9	-	TRBJ1-5	few	TGTGCCAGCAGCTTAGCGACGACTACAGGGTTGAGTCAGCCCCAGCATTTT	CASSLATTTGLSQPQHF
TRBV12-5	-	TRBJ1-2	-	TGTGCTAGTGGTTTGGAGCCCCTGGGCGGGGTCGGCTACACCTTC	CASGLEPLGGVGYTF
TRBV13	-	TRBJ2-7	-	TGTGCCAGCAGCGCACGGAGTTGGGGAGATTACGAGCAGTACTTC	CASSARSWGDYEQYF
TRBV7-2	-	TRBJ1-4	once	TGTGCCAGCTCGTTGCGTGAAAAACTGTTTTTT	CASSLREKLFF
TRBV7-3	-	TRBJ2-2	few	TGTGCCAGCAGCTTAACGGGGGCACCTACCGGGGAGCTGTTTTTT	CASSLTGAPTGELFF
TRBV30	-	TRBJ1-3	-	TGTGCCTGGAGTTCAGGGGTCTCTGGAAACACCATATATTTT	CAWSSGVSGNTIYF
TRBV29-1	-	TRBJ2-5	-	TGCAGCGTTGGGGCCACCGGTGGAGAGACCCAGTACTTC	CSVGATGGETQYF
TRBV5-1	TRBD1	TRBJ1-2	-	TGCGCCAGCAGCCGGGACAGGGGGTACTATGGCTACACCTTC	CASSRDRGYYGYTF
TRBV7-2	-	TRBJ2-7	-	TGTGCCAGCAGCCGAGGCGGGGTCGCAGGCGTTTCTTACGAGCAGTACTTC	CASSRGGVAGVSYEQYF
TRBV5-1	TRBD1	TRBJ1-5	-	TGCGCCAGCAGCCCAACAGGGGGCGGCAATCAGCCCCAGCATTTT	CASSPTGGGNQPQHF
TRBV5-4	TRBD1	TRBJ1-2	few	TGTGCCAGCAGCTTCCGGGACAGGGGGCGCGGCTACACCTTC	CASSFRDRGRGYTF
TRBV18	-	TRBJ2-5	-	TGTGCCAGCTCACCGGCCCGGGGAGTTGAGACCCAGTACTTC	CASSPARGVETQYF
TRBV9	TRBD2	TRBJ2-3	-	TGTGCCAGCAGCGTAGGTCGGTTAGCGGGGGGGACCTCAGATACGCAGTATTTT	CASSVGRLAGGTSDTQYF
TRBV13	TRBD2	TRBJ2-5	-	TGTGCCAGCAGACAACTAGCGGGGGGGCGTCAAGAGACCCAGTACTTC	CASRQLAGGRQETQYF
TRBV10-3	TRBD1	TRBJ1-3	-	TGTGCCATCCTTGACAGGGGGCGTCTTGGAAACACCATATATTTT	CAILDRGRLGNTIYF
TRBV7-2	-	TRBJ1-5	-	TGTGCCAGCAGCTTTCACAGGAGCCAGCCCCAGCATTTT	CASSFHRSQPQHF
TRBV7-3	-	TRBJ2-1	-	TGTGCCAGCAGCCAATCGCAGGGGGGTGAGCAGTTCTTC	CASSQSQGGEQFF
TRBV7-9	TRBD1	TRBJ1-2	-	TGTGCCAGCAGCGTCGCCGGGACAGACCTCTATGGCTACACCTTC	CASSVAGTDLYGYTF
TRBV6-1	TRBD1	TRBJ2-3	-	TGTGCCAGCACCGCGGCACAGGGGGCCGGAGATACGCAGTATTTT	CASTAAQGAGDTQYF
TRBV5-6	TRBD1	TRBJ2-7	-	TGTGCCAGCAGCCTCGGACAGGGTCCCTACGAGCAGTACTTC	CASSLGQGPYEQYF
TRBV19	-	TRBJ2-7	-	TGTGCCAGTAGTCACCAGATGACCTACGAGCAGTACTTC	CASSHQMTYEQYF
TRBV7-2	-	TRBJ1-2	few	TGTGCCAGCAGATCTGTTAACAGCTATGGCTACACCTTC	CASRSVNSYGYTF
TRBV9	TRBD1	TRBJ1-1	-	TGTGCCAGCAGCGTGACAGGGGAGGACACTGAAGCTTTCTTT	CASSVTGEDTEAFF
TRBV10-3	-	TRBJ2-7	-	TGTGCCATCAGTGTCGGGGACTACGAGCAGTACTTC	CAISVGDYEQYF
TRBV20-1	TRBD1	TRBJ1-2	-	TGCAGTGCTCCGGTGACAGGGAAAGTCTTC	CSAPVTGKVF
TRBV7-9	-	TRBJ1-1	few	TGTGCCAGCAGCTTCCCAGGGGCTACTGAAGCTTTCTTT	CASSFPGATEAFF
TRBV11-3	-	TRBJ2-5	-	TGTGCCAGCAGCTTTGGTAATGACGGAGTCCAAGAGACCCAGTACTTC	CASSFGNDGVQETQYF
TRBV7-3	TRBD2	TRBJ2-3	-	TGTGCCAGCAGCTTAAGCGGGGGGCGCGGATACACAGATACGCAGTATTTT	CASSLSGGRGYTDTQYF
TRBV18	-	TRBJ2-7	few	TGTGCCAGCTCACCGGGCCTCAGGGATGTGGAGCAGTACTTC	CASSPGLRDVEQYF
TRBV9	-	TRBJ2-3	-	TGTGCCAGCAGACTGACAGGTTCTAGCACAGATACGCAGTATTTT	CASRLTGSSTDTQYF
TRBV5-1	TRBD1	TRBJ2-2	-	TGCGCCAGCAGCAGGACAGGGGACACCGGGGAGCTGTTTTTT	CASSRTGDTGELFF
TRBV9	-	TRBJ1-1	-	TGTGCCAGCAGCTCGCCAAGTGGGGGGGAGAACACTGAAGCTTTCTTT	CASSSPSGGENTEAFF
TRBV5-1	TRBD1	TRBJ2-7	-	TGCGCCAGCAGCTTGTTCCGGGGACAGGGCTCCTACGAGCAGTACTTC	CASSLFRGQGSYEQYF
TRBV7-2	-	TRBJ2-4	-	TGTGCCAGCAGCTTGAGAGGGAGCAGAGCCAAAAACATTCAGTACTTC	CASSLRGSRAKNIQYF
TRBV4-3	-	TRBJ1-4	-	TGCGCCAGCAGCCCCCAAACAGGGTTCGGTAATGAAAAACTGTTTTTT	CASSPQTGFGNEKLFF
TRBV6-6	-	TRBJ1-1	-	TGTGCCAGCAGTCAGTATACAGGAGCTTTCTTT	CASSQYTGAFF